The text below deals with one T cell receptor beta chain. The antigen remains undetermined. CDR1 is SGHTA and CDR2 is FQGNSA in the germline V gene. The CDR3 spans 15 residues. Trimming at V came to 3 bases and at J to 1 base, leaving 2 bases not matched to a gene. Sequencing used immunoSEQ multiplex PCR; TCRdb keeps in-frame clones, though not all of them. This sample yields 250,000 to 400,000 clones, of which about 85% are seen a single time; 1.2% belongs to the top ten. These data are taken from a study of cytomegalovirus exposure and HLA in healthy donors. Study-wide results and limits: Some TCR beta chains (more than 150 of them) were listed as cytomegalovirus-associated. For most TCR sequences rarity was the rule, although some public TCRs occurred in many donors. Within the 100 to 150 validation repertoires, first-cohort TCR clusters tended to co-occur, according to a later analysis.

Among the roughly 120 subjects of the validation cohort, separate from the 666-subject first cohort, were the donors. Sequencing was performed on PBMCs. The chain employs TRBV7-2 and TRBJ2-1; TRBD2 matches at 8 bases. This TCR derives from a woman under 40 in good health and CMV-seropositive. CDR3 protein: CASSFSGGSYNEQFF. In DNA form, the CDR3 reads TGTGCCAGCAGCTTCAGCGGGGGTTCCTACAATGAGCAGTTCTTC.